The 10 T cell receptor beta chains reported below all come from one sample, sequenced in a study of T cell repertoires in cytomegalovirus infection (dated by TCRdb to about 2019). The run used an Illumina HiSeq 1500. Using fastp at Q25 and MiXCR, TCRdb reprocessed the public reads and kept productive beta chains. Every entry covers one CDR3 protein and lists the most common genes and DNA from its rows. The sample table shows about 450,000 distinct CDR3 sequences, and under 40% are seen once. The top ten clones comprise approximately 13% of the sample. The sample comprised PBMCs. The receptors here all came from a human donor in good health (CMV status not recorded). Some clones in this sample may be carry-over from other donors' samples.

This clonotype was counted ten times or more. CDR3 region: CASSKSPDQPQHF. CDR3 in DNA: TGTGCCAGCAGTAAGTCCCCGGACCAGCCCCAGCATTTT. This chain links TRBV25-1 with TRBJ1-5, with D hard to call. The CDR3 runs to 13 residues. Germline CDR1 and CDR2: MGHDK and SYGVNS. Trimming took off 5 bases at V and 7 bases at J, with 12 bases between the two ends.

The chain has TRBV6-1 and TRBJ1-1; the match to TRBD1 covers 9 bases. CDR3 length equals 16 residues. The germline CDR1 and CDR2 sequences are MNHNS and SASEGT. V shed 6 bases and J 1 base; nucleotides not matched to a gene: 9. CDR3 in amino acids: CASSYRDRATNTEAFF. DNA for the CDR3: TGTGCCAGCAGCTACCGGGACAGGGCTACGAACACTGAAGCTTTCTTT.

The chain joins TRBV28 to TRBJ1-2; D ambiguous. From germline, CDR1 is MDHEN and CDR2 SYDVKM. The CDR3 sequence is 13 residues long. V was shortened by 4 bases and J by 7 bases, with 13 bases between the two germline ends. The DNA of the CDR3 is TGTGCCAGCAGTTCCCACCCCTCCCGTGGCTACACCTTC. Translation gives CASSSHPSRGYTF.

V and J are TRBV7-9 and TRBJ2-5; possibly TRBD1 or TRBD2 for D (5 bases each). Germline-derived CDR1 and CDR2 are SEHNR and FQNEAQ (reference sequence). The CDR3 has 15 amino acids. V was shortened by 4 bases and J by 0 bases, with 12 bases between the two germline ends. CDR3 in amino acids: CASSSGRGYQETQYF. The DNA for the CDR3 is TGTGCCAGCAGCTCAGGGCGAGGGTACCAAGAGACCCAGTACTTC. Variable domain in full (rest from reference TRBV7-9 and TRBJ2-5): DTGVSQNPRHKITKRGQNVTFRCDPISEHNRLYWYRQTLGQGPEFLTYFQNEAQLEKSRLLSDRFSAERPKGSFSTLEIQRTEQGDSAMYLCASSSGRGYQETQYFGPGTRLLVL.

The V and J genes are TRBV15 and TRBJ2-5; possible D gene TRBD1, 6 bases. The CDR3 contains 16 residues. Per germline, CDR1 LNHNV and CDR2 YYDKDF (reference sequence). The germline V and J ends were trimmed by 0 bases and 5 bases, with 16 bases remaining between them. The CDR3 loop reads CATSRDRTGYSETQYF. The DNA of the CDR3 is TGTGCCACCAGCAGAGATAGAACAGGGTATTCGGAGACCCAGTACTTC.

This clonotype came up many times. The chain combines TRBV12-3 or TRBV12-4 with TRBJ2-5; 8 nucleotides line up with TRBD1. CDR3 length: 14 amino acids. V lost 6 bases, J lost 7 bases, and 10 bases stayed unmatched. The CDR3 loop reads CASSYRTGMRTQYF. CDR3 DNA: TGTGCCAGCAGCTATCGGACAGGGATGCGGACCCAGTACTTC.

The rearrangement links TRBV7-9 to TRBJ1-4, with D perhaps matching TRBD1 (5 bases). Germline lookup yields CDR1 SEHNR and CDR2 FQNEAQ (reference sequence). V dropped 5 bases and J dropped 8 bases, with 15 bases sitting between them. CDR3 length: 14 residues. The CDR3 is CASSRDSGAEKLFF. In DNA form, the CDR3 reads TGTGCCAGCAGCAGAGACAGCGGGGCCGAAAAACTGTTTTTT.

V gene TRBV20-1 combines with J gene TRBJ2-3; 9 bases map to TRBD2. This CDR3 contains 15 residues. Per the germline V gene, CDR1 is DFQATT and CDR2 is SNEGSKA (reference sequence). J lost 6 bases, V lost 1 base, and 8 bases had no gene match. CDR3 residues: CSARVGTSKSDTQYF. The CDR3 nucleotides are TGCAGTGCTAGAGTCGGGACTAGCAAGTCCGATACGCAGTATTTT.

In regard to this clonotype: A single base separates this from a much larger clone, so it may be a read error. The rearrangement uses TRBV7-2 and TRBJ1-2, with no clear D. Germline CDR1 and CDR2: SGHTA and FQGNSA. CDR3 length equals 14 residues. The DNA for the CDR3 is TGTGCCAGCAGCTTAGATCTTGGGAACTATGGCTCCACCTTC. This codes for CASSLDLGNYGSTF.

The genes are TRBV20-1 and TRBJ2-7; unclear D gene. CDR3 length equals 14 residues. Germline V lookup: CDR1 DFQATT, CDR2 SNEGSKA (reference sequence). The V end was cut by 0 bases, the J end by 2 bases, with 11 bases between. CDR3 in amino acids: CSARDLRVAYEQYF. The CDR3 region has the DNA TGCAGTGCTAGAGATCTGAGAGTTGCCTACGAGCAGTACTTC.